The 15 T cell receptor beta chains listed next were all sequenced from one sample in a study of blood T cell repertoires in COVID-19. Method: immunoSEQ multiplex PCR; TCRdb's copy keeps in-frame clones and lacks some. The sample includes 110,000 or so clones, 85% of them seen just once. Sequenced material: peripheral blood. All receptors come from a man in his sixties with acute or convalescent COVID-19.

The V and J genes are TRBV28 and TRBJ2-7; D is perhaps TRBD2 (5 bases). The CDR3 sequence is 13 residues long. Germline CDR1 is MDHEN and CDR2 is SYDVKM. With 5 bases removed from V and 3 bases from J, the gap between germline ends came to 11 bases. The DNA for the CDR3 is TGTGCCAGCAGTCCCTATACTAGCTACGAGCAGTACTTC. Its protein product is CASSPYTSYEQYF. Full variable domain (missing parts from reference TRBV28 and TRBJ2-7): DVKVTQSSRYLVKRTGEKVFLECVQDMDHENMFWYRQDPGLGLRLIYFSYDVKMKEKGDIPEGYSVSREKKERFSLILESASTNQTSMYLCASSPYTSYEQYFGPGTRLTVT.

The genes are TRBV6-5 and TRBJ2-5; tentatively, D is TRBD1 (6 bases). The CDR3 runs 13 residues. With 9 bases removed from V and 1 base from J, the gap between germline ends came to 12 bases. Germline assignment: CDR1 MNHEY and CDR2 SVGAGI. The CDR3 sequence is CASVGAAQETQYF. The CDR3 DNA sequence: TGTGCCAGTGTGGGGGCAGCCCAAGAGACCCAGTACTTC.

The chain joins TRBV15 to TRBJ2-5; TRBD1 matches at 9 bases. The CDR3 runs 14 residues. Trimming took 4 bases from V and 2 from J; bases not matched to a gene: 2. Germline V gene sequence: CDR1 LNHNV, CDR2 YYDKDF (reference sequence). In DNA form, the CDR3 reads TGTGCCACCAGCAACAGGGGGCTACAAGAGACCCAGTACTTC. This codes for CATSNRGLQETQYF.

This clone was seen a few times. V is TRBV5-5 and J is TRBJ2-2; D gene ambiguous. In germline, CDR1 is SGHKS, CDR2 YYEKEE (reference sequence). CDR3 length: 15 amino acids. V shed 1 base and J shed 2 bases, with 9 bases lying between them. This CDR3 is CASSLNEQNTGELFF. CDR3 nucleotides: TGTGCCAGCAGCTTGAATGAGCAAAACACCGGGGAGCTGTTTTTT.

This clone was observed a handful of times. This same CDR3 is encoded by further DNA sequences in the sample. The chain couples TRBV7-9 to TRBJ2-1; D possibly corresponds to TRBD2 (5 bases). With 1 base removed from V and 4 bases from J, the gap between germline ends came to 11 bases. Germline CDR1 is SEHNR and CDR2 is FQNEAQ (reference sequence). The CDR3 spans 15 residues. Here the CDR3 DNA reads TGTGCCAGCAGCTTAGATCGACTATCTTACAATGAGCAGTTCTTC. Its protein is CASSLDRLSYNEQFF.

The J gene is TRBJ2-3, the V gene TRBV6-2 or TRBV6-3, with D maybe TRBD2 (5 bases). The ends were cut back, 6 bases at V and 0 bases at J, with 10 bases in the middle. Germline V lookup: CDR1 MNHEY, CDR2 SVGEGT. This CDR3 has 14 amino acids. The CDR3 here is CASSLLGSTDTQYF. The CDR3 DNA sequence: TGTGCCAGCAGCCTACTAGGAAGCACAGATACGCAGTATTTT.

The genes are TRBV4-1 and TRBJ2-2, with TRBD2 identical over 11 bases. The CDR3 loop spans 15 amino acids. From germline, CDR1 is MGHRA and CDR2 YSYEKL. V trimming: 3 bases; J trimming: 4 bases; junction bases outside the gene matches: 1. The CDR3 DNA follows: TGCGCCAGCAGCCACGGGACTAGCGGCACCGGGGAGCTGTTTTTT. Protein product: CASSHGTSGTGELFF.

The CDR3 DNA reads TGTGCCAGCAATTCGGACAGTCTCACAGATACGCAGTATTTT. Translating it yields CASNSDSLTDTQYF. The gene calls are TRBV27 and TRBJ2-3, with TRBD1 as a possible D gene (6 bases). Germline-derived CDR1 and CDR2 are MNHEY and SMNVEV (reference sequence). The CDR3 extends over 14 amino acids. V lost 7 bases, J lost 2 bases, and 13 bases lay in between.

The chain couples TRBV11-2 to TRBJ2-5; TRBD2 agrees at 9 bases. J lost 2 bases, V lost 5 bases, and 9 bases had no gene match. CDR1 and CDR2 from the germline V gene are SGHAT and FQNNGV. The CDR3 spans 16 residues. CDR3 loop: CASSTPTSGAQETQYF. CDR3 coding DNA: TGTGCCAGCAGCACCCCGACTAGCGGAGCTCAAGAGACCCAGTACTTC.

The chain carries TRBV19 and TRBJ2-7, with D possibly matching TRBD1 (6 bases). The germline V gene has CDR1 LNHDA and CDR2 SQIVND (reference sequence). This CDR3 comprises 13 residues. Trimming took 5 bases from V and 7 from J, leaving 15 bases between them. The CDR3 coding sequence is TGTGCCAGTAGTCCCAAGATCAGGGGTGAGCAGTACTTC. As protein: CASSPKIRGEQYF.

The chain uses TRBV29-1 and TRBJ1-2, with D tentatively TRBD1 (5 bases). This CDR3 is built from 12 residues. Trimming shortened V by 3 bases and J by 6 bases, and 11 bases separated the two germline ends. Germline V gene lookup returns CDR1 SQVTM and CDR2 ANQGSEA. The CDR3 nucleotides read TGCAGCGTTGAGGGGGGTGCCAATGGCTACACCTTC. It yields the protein CSVEGGANGYTF.

The sample holds one count of this clone. CDR3 amino acids: CASRLQGANNEKLFF. CDR3 DNA sequence: TGTGCCAGCAGGTTACAGGGTGCGAATAATGAAAAACTGTTTTTT. The chain carries TRBV5-4 and TRBJ1-4, with D tentatively TRBD1 (6 bases). CDR1 and CDR2 (germline): SGHNT, YYREEE (reference sequence). V was clipped by 5 bases and J by 4 bases, with 15 bases between them. The CDR3 is 15 amino acids.

The chain has TRBV14 and TRBJ2-1, with 11 bases lining up with TRBD2. Trimming took 1 base from V and 7 from J; bases not matched to a gene: 6. The germline V gene has CDR1 SGHDN and CDR2 FVKESK. The CDR3 has 16 residues. Written as DNA, the CDR3 is TGTGCCAGCAGCCAAGTTTTAGCGGGAGGGAGGAATGAGCAGTTCTTC. This codes for CASSQVLAGGRNEQFF.

This clone was counted between two and nine times. The DNA for the CDR3 is TGCGCCAGTGGGGAGGAGGGAAAGTGGGCCAACGTCCTGACTTTC. Protein sequence: CASGEEGKWANVLTF. V is TRBV10-2 and J is TRBJ2-6; D may be TRBD2 (6 bases). The CDR3 extends over 15 amino acids. The germline V and J ends were trimmed by 9 bases and 5 bases, with 17 bases remaining between them. Germline assignment: CDR1 WSHSY and CDR2 SAAADI.

J is TRBJ2-6 and V is TRBV4-1, with D perhaps TRBD1 (5 bases). From germline, CDR1 is MGHRA and CDR2 YSYEKL. The V end was cut by 4 bases, the J end by 0 bases, with 22 bases between. The CDR3 has 20 amino acids. In nucleotides, the CDR3 is TGCGCCAGCAGCCTCCCTAAGGGTAAACAGGCAAACTCTGGGGCCAACGTCCTGACTTTC. Translated: CASSLPKGKQANSGANVLTF.